The entry that follows covers one T cell receptor (beta chain) sequence. The antigen is undetermined. The sample comes from a study of Graves' ophthalmopathy and Graves' hyperthyroidism. The study, taken as a whole, reports: Most clonotypes expanded in thyroid above 0.001 frequency were present in blood too.

As the template, RNA transcripts were used to amplify TCR beta CDR3 regions. Second-round multiplex PCR came after a first-round RT-PCR that employed HTBI primers. Via MiXCR, TCRdb re-called the multiplex PCR reads, giving one row per CDR3 protein. This table holds around 50,000 distinct CDR3 sequences, under 55% found once. The CDR3 totals 19 residues. The V segment lost 1 base and the J segment 4 bases; nucleotides outside the gene matches: 18. The V gene's germline CDR1 is WSHSY and CDR2 SAAADI. The clonotype originates from an adult man with Graves' ophthalmopathy. The genes are TRBV10-2 and TRBJ2-7; 8 bases fit TRBD2. Sequenced input: peripheral blood. CDR3: CASSEFVVRSSGRMYEQYF. The CDR3 nucleotides are TGCGCCAGCAGTGAGTTTGTTGTTCGGAGCAGCGGGAGAATGTACGAGCAGTACTTC.